These 27 T cell receptor beta chains share one sample of origin, sequenced in a study of neoadjuvant anti-PD-1 for oral cavity cancer. Method: immunoSEQ multiplex PCR; TCRdb's copy keeps in-frame clones and lacks some. The table includes roughly 18,000 clones, around 76% detected once. This material consisted of PBMCs, taken before nivolumab (anti-PD-1) treatment. Source of these receptors: a person aged 40-85 years with oral cavity squamous cell carcinoma.

This clone was recorded a few times. The chain couples TRBV18 to TRBJ1-2, with 7 bases identical to TRBD1. There are 16 residues in the CDR3. The V gene's germline CDR1 is KGHSH and CDR2 LQKENI. V was clipped by 1 base and J by 3 bases; unmatched bases: 8. The CDR3 sequence is CASSPQETGSYYGYTF. DNA for the CDR3: TGTGCCAGCTCACCACAAGAGACAGGGAGCTACTATGGCTACACCTTC.

The V gene is TRBV12-2, the J gene TRBJ2-7. TRBV12-2 is shown as a pseudogene. The CDR3 totals 17 residues. The CDR3 reads CASRPKGRLDTSYEQYF. The CDR3 region has the DNA TGTGCAAGTCGCCCCAAGGGACGTCTGGACACCTCCTACGAGCAGTACTTC.

CDR3 amino acids: CASSDLRTGELFF. CDR3 bases: TGTGCCAGCAGTGACCTGAGGACCGGGGAGCTGTTTTTT. The V gene is TRBV2, the J gene TRBJ2-2, with unresolved D. Trimming stripped 3 bases from V and 5 bases from J, with 7 bases between. CDR3 length: 13 amino acids. Germline V lookup: CDR1 SNHLY, CDR2 FYNNEI.

This sequence joins TRBV5-5 and TRBJ1-4; the D gene is possibly TRBD1 (5 bases). Trimming cost V 1 base and J 7 bases, with 20 bases left between them. The CDR3 covers 17 residues. Germline V CDR1 and CDR2: SGHKS, YYEKEE (reference sequence). The CDR3 DNA follows: TGTGCCAGCAGCTTGAAACAGGTGCTCGGTAGTGGTGAAAAACTGTTTTTT. Protein sequence: CASSLKQVLGSGEKLFF.

This clone appeared a single time. This chain connects TRBV27 to TRBJ2-5; 12 bases are a match to TRBD1. Germline CDR1 and CDR2: MNHEY and SMNVEV (reference sequence). V lost 5 bases, J lost 4 bases, and 11 bases stayed unmatched. This CDR3 has 17 amino acids. As DNA, the CDR3 is TGTGCCAGCAGTCAACCCCCCGGGACAGGGGGCACAGAGACCCAGTACTTC. Encoded protein: CASSQPPGTGGTETQYF.

The table lists this clone with a count of one. The rearrangement joins TRBV27 to TRBJ2-5; D may match TRBD1 or TRBD2 (7 bases each). CDR3 length: 15 amino acids. Per the germline V gene, CDR1 is MNHEY and CDR2 is SMNVEV (reference sequence). V lost 3 bases and J lost 5, with 16 bases in between. DNA of the CDR3: TGTGCCAGCAGTTTCTGGGGAGGGGGCAGCGAGACCCAGTACTTC. This gives the protein CASSFWGGGSETQYF.

The DNA for the CDR3 is TGTGCCAGCAGCGAGGTAGCGGGAAGCTACAATGAGCAGTTCTTC. This translates into CASSEVAGSYNEQFF. The rearrangement joins TRBV6-1 to TRBJ2-1, with TRBD2 identical over 8 bases. The CDR3 covers 15 residues. Looked up from germline, CDR1 is MNHNS and CDR2 is SASEGT. Trimming took 6 bases from V and 3 from J; bases not matched to a gene: 7.

The V and J genes are TRBV4-1 and TRBJ2-5; 7 bases match TRBD1. Germline trimming cut 1 base from V and 1 base from J; bases unmatched to any gene: 6. CDR3 length equals 16 residues. Germline CDR1 MGHRA, CDR2 YSYEKL. The CDR3 region has the DNA TGCGCCAGCAGCCAAGGTTGGGACAGCCGCCAAGAGACCCAGTACTTC. It is translated as CASSQGWDSRQETQYF.

This clone was seen only a few times. This CDR3 is also generated by other DNA sequences in the sample. The gene calls are TRBV4-2 and TRBJ1-1; no reliable D call. Between the trimmed V and J ends, which lost 1 base and 0 bases, there was a span of 6 bases. The CDR3 extends over 14 amino acids. Germline-derived CDR1 and CDR2 are LGHNA and YNFKEQ. The CDR3 here is CASSQGEVNTEAFF. For the CDR3, the DNA is TGTGCCAGCAGCCAAGGTGAGGTGAACACTGAAGCTTTCTTT.

The chain joins TRBV9 to TRBJ2-1, with D unresolved. V dropped 5 bases and J dropped 5 bases, with 8 bases sitting between them. This CDR3 comprises 12 residues. The germline gives CDR1 SGDLS, CDR2 YYNGEE. The CDR3 is CASSPINNEQFF. The CDR3 region has the DNA TGTGCCAGCAGTCCTATTAACAATGAGCAGTTCTTC.

The rearrangement joins TRBV6-5 to TRBJ2-3; D possibly corresponds to TRBD2 (6 bases). Per the germline V gene, CDR1 is MNHEY and CDR2 is SVGAGI. This CDR3 contains 14 residues. V was cut by 6 bases and J by 2 bases, with 12 bases left in between. CDR3 amino acids: CASRTGSHTDTQYF. In DNA form, the CDR3 reads TGTGCCAGCAGAACCGGGAGCCACACAGATACGCAGTATTTT.

The genes are TRBV5-1 and TRBJ2-7, with 8 bases matching TRBD2. The junction had 4 bases not matched to a gene; V was cut back by 0 bases and J by 2 bases. Germline CDR1 and CDR2: SGHRS and YFSETQ. This CDR3 is built from 15 residues. The CDR3, as DNA: TGCGCCAGCAGCTTGGGAGGTAGCGGGACCTACGAGCAGTACTTC. Translated: CASSLGGSGTYEQYF.

The chain combines TRBV6-1 with TRBJ2-5; D is ambiguous. V was shortened by 7 bases and J by 1 base, with 13 bases between the two germline ends. Germline-derived CDR1 and CDR2 are MNHNS and SASEGT. There are 14 residues in the CDR3. In nucleotides, the CDR3 is TGTGCCAGCACCTATGGGATGAGCCAAGAGACCCAGTACTTC. This translates into CASTYGMSQETQYF.

This clone was detected a few times. V gene TRBV7-2 combines with J gene TRBJ2-1; no firm D call. Trimming removed 1 base at V and 6 bases at J, with 7 bases between. This CDR3 contains 13 residues. The germline V gene has CDR1 SGHTA and CDR2 FQGNSA. In DNA, the CDR3 is TGTGCCAGCAGCTTAGAGTGGTTCAATGAGCAGTTCTTC. Encoded protein: CASSLEWFNEQFF.

This clone was counted once. The rearrangement uses TRBV5-1 and TRBJ2-3; the match to TRBD2 covers 10 bases. The germline V gene has CDR1 SGHRS and CDR2 YFSETQ. The CDR3 contains 17 residues. V dropped 1 base and J dropped 4; count of bases not matched to a gene: 9. The CDR3 sequence is CASSLRPSGSFPDTQYF. CDR3 nucleotides: TGCGCCAGCAGCTTGCGTCCTAGCGGGAGTTTCCCAGATACGCAGTATTTT.

The chain employs TRBV11-2 and TRBJ2-7, with a weak D call TRBD1 (6 bases). CDR1 SGHAT and CDR2 FQNNGV come from the germline V gene. V lost 2 bases, J lost 1 base, and 9 bases lay in between. The CDR3 contains 14 residues. Written as DNA, the CDR3 is TGTGCCAGCAGCTTAAACAGGGAATCCTACGAGCAGTACTTC. It specifies CASSLNRESYEQYF.

The rearrangement joins TRBV5-6 to TRBJ2-3; D is unclear. Deletions cut 1 base from V and 1 base from J, with 7 bases between. This CDR3 region has 14 residues. Germline CDR1 and CDR2: SGHDT and YYEEEE. Written as DNA, the CDR3 is TGTGCCAGCAGCTTGAAGCAGGGCACAGATACGCAGTATTTT. Translated: CASSLKQGTDTQYF. The full variable domain, in which reference TRBV5-6 and TRBJ2-3 provide the parts outside the CDR3, is DAGVTQSPTHLIKTRGQQVTLRCSPKSGHDTVSWYQQALGQGPQFIFQYYEEEERQRGNFPDRFSGHQFPNYSSELNVNALLLGDSALYLCASSLKQGTDTQYFGPGTRLTVL.

The CDR3 sequence: CASSDDGTSGSHTQYF. The CDR3, as DNA: TGTGCCAGCAGTGACGACGGGACTAGCGGGAGTCATACGCAGTATTTT. J is TRBJ2-3 and V is TRBV6-4; 14 bases match TRBD2. Germline CDR1 reads MRHNA; CDR2 reads SNTAGT. There are 16 residues in the CDR3. V lost 2 bases, J lost 7 bases, and 5 bases stayed unmatched.

CDR3 nucleotide sequence: TGTGCCAGCAGCCCCCGACAGGACGCTGGGGCCAACGTCCTGACTTTC. The encoded protein is CASSPRQDAGANVLTF. The chain is built from TRBV7-9 and TRBJ2-6; D is perhaps TRBD1 (6 bases). The V gene's germline CDR1 is SEHNR and CDR2 FQNEAQ (reference sequence). This CDR3 has 16 amino acids. Trimming stripped 5 bases from V and 2 bases from J, with 13 bases between.

V usage is TRBV6-4 and J usage is TRBJ2-3; D call uncertain. Germline CDR1 reads MRHNA; CDR2 reads SNTAGT. The V end was cut by 3 bases, the J end by 0 bases, with 10 bases between. This CDR3 comprises 15 residues. The DNA for the CDR3 is TGTGCCAGCAGTGAGGCGCCCGCTAGCACAGATACGCAGTATTTT. It specifies CASSEAPASTDTQYF.

J is TRBJ1-4 and V is TRBV4-1, with D possibly matching TRBD1 (6 bases). CDR3 length equals 15 residues. In germline, CDR1 is MGHRA, CDR2 YSYEKL. V lost 3 bases and J 8 bases, leaving 16 bases between the germline ends. The CDR3 coding sequence is TGCGCCAGCAGCCACCCAGGACAGATCGGCGAAAAACTGTTTTTT. Encoded protein: CASSHPGQIGEKLFF.

The chain combines TRBV6-5 with TRBJ2-1; no firm D call. Trimming removed 6 bases at V and 8 bases at J, with 11 bases between. The length of the CDR3 is 12 residues. Germline-derived CDR1 and CDR2 are MNHEY and SVGAGI. CDR3 amino acids: CASSPDLHEQFF. The CDR3 DNA is TGTGCCAGCAGCCCCGATCTCCATGAGCAGTTCTTC.

This clone was picked up a small number of times. This chain links TRBV7-2 with TRBJ1-1, with D perhaps matching TRBD1 (5 bases). This CDR3 contains 12 residues. V lost 1 base and J 10 bases, leaving 10 bases between the germline ends. The germline CDR1 and CDR2 sequences are SGHTA and FQGNSA. This CDR3 is CASSLGGSGAFF. The CDR3 bases are TGTGCCAGCAGCTTAGGGGGGTCTGGAGCTTTCTTT.

This chain connects TRBV30 to TRBJ2-3; D may match TRBD1 or TRBD2 (6 bases each). Germline CDR1 GTSNPN, CDR2 SVGIG (reference sequence). The CDR3 runs 14 residues. Trimming pared 8 bases from V and 0 bases from J, leaving 15 bases between. CDR3 nucleotide sequence: TGTGCCGGGACCTGGGGGGCTAGCACAGATACGCAGTATTTT. Translated: CAGTWGASTDTQYF.

V and J are TRBV10-3 and TRBJ2-1, with D uncertain. Germline V gene sequence: CDR1 ENHRY, CDR2 SYGVKD. V lost 2 bases to trimming and J lost 9 bases, with 14 bases between them. CDR3 size: 14 residues. The CDR3 region is CAISEDSTQAEQFF. The CDR3 DNA is TGTGCCATCAGTGAGGACTCGACCCAAGCTGAGCAGTTCTTC.

This chain joins TRBV19 and TRBJ2-7; 11 nucleotides agree with TRBD1. Per germline, CDR1 LNHDA and CDR2 SQIVND (reference sequence). The V gene end was trimmed by 4 bases and the J gene end by 6 bases; junction bases not matched to a gene: 8. This CDR3 spans 15 amino acids. The CDR3 sequence: CASSTPGQGVSEQYF. The CDR3 nucleotides are TGTGCCAGTAGTACGCCGGGACAGGGGGTCTCCGAGCAGTACTTC.

The J gene is TRBJ1-2, the V gene TRBV27; D call uncertain. The CDR3 contains 13 residues. The V gene lost 6 bases and the J gene lost 8 bases, with 16 bases spanning the gap. The germline V gene has CDR1 MNHEY and CDR2 SMNVEV (reference sequence). As DNA, the CDR3 is TGTGCCAGCAGCCCGACTATAGTGGGGGGCTACACCTTC. The encoded protein is CASSPTIVGGYTF.